The text below deals with one T cell receptor (beta chain). Its antigen is undetermined. The data originate from a study of cytomegalovirus exposure and HLA in healthy donors. 13 Jbeta primers and 60 Vbeta primers were used for the PCR. Generated by immunoSEQ multiplex PCR, the TCRdb table keeps only in-frame clones and is missing some. This sample has around 200,000 clones, with roughly 78% found just once. Study-wide findings and caveats: A later analysis linked a missense DCLRE1C variant to TCR beta V- and J-gene trimming. Among TCR beta chains, those listed as cytomegalovirus-associated numbered about 160.

Material for sequencing was PBMCs. This TCR was sampled from a woman aged 30 to 39 in good health and CMV-seropositive.

The CDR3 here is CASSYSRAGVAEQFF. In nucleotides, the CDR3 is TGTGCCAGCAGTTACTCCCGGGCGGGAGTTGCTGAGCAGTTCTTC. The chain uses TRBV6-5 and TRBJ2-1, with 7 bases aligning to TRBD2. CDR1 and CDR2 from the germline V gene are MNHEY and SVGAGI. The V segment lost 0 bases and the J segment 9 bases; nucleotides outside the gene matches: 8. This CDR3 has 15 amino acids.